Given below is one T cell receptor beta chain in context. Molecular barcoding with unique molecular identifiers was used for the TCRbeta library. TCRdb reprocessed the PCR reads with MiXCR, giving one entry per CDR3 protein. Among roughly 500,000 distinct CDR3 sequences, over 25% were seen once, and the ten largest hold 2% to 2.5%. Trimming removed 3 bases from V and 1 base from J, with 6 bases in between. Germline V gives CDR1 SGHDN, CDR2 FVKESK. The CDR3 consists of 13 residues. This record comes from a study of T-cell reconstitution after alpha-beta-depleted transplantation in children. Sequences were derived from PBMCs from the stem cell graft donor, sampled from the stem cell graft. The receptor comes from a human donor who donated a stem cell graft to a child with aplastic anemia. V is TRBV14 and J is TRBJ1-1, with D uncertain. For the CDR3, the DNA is TGTGCCAGCAGCCACCAAACGAACACTGAAGCTTTCTTT. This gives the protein CASSHQTNTEAFF.